This TCR beta chain was retrieved from a study of cytomegalovirus exposure and HLA in healthy donors. Trimming took off 6 bases at V and 6 bases at J, with 18 bases between the two ends. The CDR3 loop spans 14 amino acids. From germline, CDR1 is SNHLY and CDR2 FYNNEI. PCR used 60 Vbeta primers and 13 Jbeta primers. The protocol was immunoSEQ multiplex PCR, while the TCRdb copy is restricted to in-frame clones and leaves out a portion. The data contain around 170,000 clones, 70% to 80% of them singletons. The clonotype originates from a man between 60 and 75 years old in good health and CMV-seronegative. The chain carries TRBV2 and TRBJ2-7, with D maybe TRBD2 (6 bases). Sequencing was carried out using PBMCs. The CDR3 here is CASRWRDDGSEQYF. For the CDR3, the DNA is TGTGCCAGCAGGTGGAGGGACGACGGGTCCGAGCAGTACTTC.